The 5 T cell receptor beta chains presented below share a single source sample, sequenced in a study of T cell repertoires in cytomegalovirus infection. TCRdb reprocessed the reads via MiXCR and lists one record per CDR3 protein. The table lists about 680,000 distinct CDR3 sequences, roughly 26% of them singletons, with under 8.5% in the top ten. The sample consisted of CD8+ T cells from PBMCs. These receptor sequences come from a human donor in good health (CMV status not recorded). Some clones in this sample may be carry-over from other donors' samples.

CDR3 in amino acids: CSVSARRFSSYNEQFF. The CDR3 bases are TGCAGCGTTTCCGCCCGAAGATTTAGCTCCTACAATGAGCAGTTCTTC. The chain has TRBV29-1 and TRBJ2-1; D remains unclear. The CDR3 has 16 residues. Germline CDR1 SQVTM, CDR2 ANQGSEA. V shed 5 bases and J shed 0 bases, with 17 bases lying between them.

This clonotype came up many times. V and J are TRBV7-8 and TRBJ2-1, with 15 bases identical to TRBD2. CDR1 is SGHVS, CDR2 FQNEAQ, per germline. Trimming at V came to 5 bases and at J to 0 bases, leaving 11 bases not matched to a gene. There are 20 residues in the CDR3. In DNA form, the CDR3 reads TGTGCCAGCAGCAAAAGGACTAGCGGGGGGGCTCGGAGCTCCTACAATGAGCAGTTCTTC. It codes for CASSKRTSGGARSSYNEQFF. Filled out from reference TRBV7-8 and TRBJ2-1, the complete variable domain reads GAGVSQSPRYKVAKRGQDVALRCDPISGHVSLFWYQQALGQGPEFLTYFQNEAQLDKSGLPSDRFFAERPEGSVSTLKIQRTQQEDSAVYLCASSKRTSGGARSSYNEQFFGPGTRLTVL.

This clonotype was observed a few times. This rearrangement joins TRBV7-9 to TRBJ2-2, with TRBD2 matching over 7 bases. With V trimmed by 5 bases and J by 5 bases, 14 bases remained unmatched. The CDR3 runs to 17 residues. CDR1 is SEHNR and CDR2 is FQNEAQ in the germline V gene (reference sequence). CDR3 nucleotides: TGTGCCAGCAGCAGCAGGGACTATAAGGGCCCAACCGGGGAGCTGTTTTTT. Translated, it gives CASSSRDYKGPTGELFF. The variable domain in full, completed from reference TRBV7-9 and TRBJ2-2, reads DTGVSQNPRHKITKRGQNVTFRCDPISEHNRLYWYRQTLGQGPEFLTYFQNEAQLEKSRLLSDRFSAERPKGSFSTLEIQRTEQGDSAMYLCASSSRDYKGPTGELFFGEGSRLTVL.

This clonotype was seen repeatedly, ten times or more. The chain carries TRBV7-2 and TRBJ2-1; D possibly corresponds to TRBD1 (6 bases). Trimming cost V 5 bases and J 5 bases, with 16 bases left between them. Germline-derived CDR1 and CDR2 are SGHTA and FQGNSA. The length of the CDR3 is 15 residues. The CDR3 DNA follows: TGTGCCAGCAGCGTCCGCAGGGGAAGGAACAATGAGCAGTTCTTC. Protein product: CASSVRRGRNNEQFF.

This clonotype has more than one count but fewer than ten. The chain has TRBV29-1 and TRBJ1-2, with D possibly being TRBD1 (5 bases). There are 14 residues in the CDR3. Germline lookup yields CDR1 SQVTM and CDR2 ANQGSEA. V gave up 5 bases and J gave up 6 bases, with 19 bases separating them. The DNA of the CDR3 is TGCAGCGTTATCGAAGCCGGAGGGACCGATGGCTACACCTTC. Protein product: CSVIEAGGTDGYTF. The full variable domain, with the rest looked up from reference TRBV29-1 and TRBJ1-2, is SAVISQKPSRDICQRGTSLTIQCQVDSQVTMMFWYRQQPGQSLTLIATANQGSEATYESGFVIDKFPISRPNLTFSTLTVSNMSPEDSSIYLCSVIEAGGTDGYTFGSGTRLTVV.